This T cell receptor (beta chain) was recovered during a study of human T cells and chemical hapten exposure. MiXCR, applied by TCRdb to the RACE reads, yields one record per CDR3 protein. The table has 90,000 or so distinct CDR3 sequences, about 10% seen once. Worth noting for this clonotype: A much more abundant neighbour one base away suggests this may be a read error.

Noted time point: patch test 1, 2 weeks after DPC sensitization. Treatment of the sample: therapeutic diphenylcyclopropenone sensitization with weekly scalp DPC. The ends lost 4 bases at V and 4 bases at J; junction bases unmatched: 7. Germline CDR1 and CDR2: MRHNA and SNTAGT. The CDR3 is 15 residues long. The material sequenced was whole blood, taken in connection with sensitization to the hapten diphenylcyclopropenone (DPC). V gene TRBV6-4 combines with J gene TRBJ2-3; 8 nucleotides line up with TRBD1. The sequence came from a man aged 40-49 years with alopecia areata. Some clones in this sample may be carry-over from other donors' samples. The CDR3 nucleotides are TGTGCCAGCAGTGCTAGGACAGGGTCGTCAGATACGCAGTATTTT. Its protein is CASSARTGSSDTQYF.